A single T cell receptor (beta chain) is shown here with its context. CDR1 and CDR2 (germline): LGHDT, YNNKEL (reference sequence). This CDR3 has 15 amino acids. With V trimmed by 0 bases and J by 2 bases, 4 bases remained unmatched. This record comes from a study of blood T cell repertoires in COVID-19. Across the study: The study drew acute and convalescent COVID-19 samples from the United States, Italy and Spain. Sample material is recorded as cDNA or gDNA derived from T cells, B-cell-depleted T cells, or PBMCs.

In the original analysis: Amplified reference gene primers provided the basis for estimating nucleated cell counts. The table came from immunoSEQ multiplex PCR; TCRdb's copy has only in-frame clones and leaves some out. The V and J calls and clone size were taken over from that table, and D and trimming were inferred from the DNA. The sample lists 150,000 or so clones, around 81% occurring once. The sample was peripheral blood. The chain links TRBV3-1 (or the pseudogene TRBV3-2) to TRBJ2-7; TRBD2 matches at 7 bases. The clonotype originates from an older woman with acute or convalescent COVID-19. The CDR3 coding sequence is TGTGCCAGCAGCCAAGATCCCCTAGCGGCCTACGAGCAGTACTTC. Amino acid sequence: CASSQDPLAAYEQYF.